A single sample is the source of the 9 T cell receptor beta chains below, sequenced in a study of blood T cells in healthy people across ages. Together with a sample-barcoded 5' primer, a J-beta primer mix was included in a second PCR lasting about 7 to 12 cycles. Using its own MiXCR run on the 5' RACE reads, TCRdb lists one record per CDR3 protein. Of more than 800,000 distinct CDR3 sequences in the sample, 40% to 55% were seen once. Sample: blood. The source of these receptors is a woman in her sixties in good health.

This clonotype has more than one count but fewer than ten. The V call is TRBV7-2, the J call TRBJ2-2, with D perhaps matching TRBD1 (6 bases). Trimming stripped 5 bases from V and 4 bases from J, with 8 bases between. The CDR3 length is 13 residues. Germline V gene sequence: CDR1 SGHTA, CDR2 FQGNSA. The CDR3 DNA follows: TGTGCCAGCAGCGCACAGGGCACCGGGGAGCTGTTTTTT. Translating gives CASSAQGTGELFF.

The chain recombines TRBV9 with TRBJ2-1; the match to TRBD2 covers 9 bases. J was trimmed by 2 bases and V by 0 bases; bases with no gene match: 6. The CDR3 has 17 amino acids. The germline gives CDR1 SGDLS, CDR2 YYNGEE. The CDR3 reads CASSVGGSGSPYNEQFF. Written as DNA, the CDR3 is TGTGCCAGCAGCGTAGGTGGTAGCGGGAGTCCCTACAATGAGCAGTTCTTC. The whole variable domain, remainder taken from reference TRBV9 and TRBJ2-1, is DSGVTQTPKHLITATGQRVTLRCSPRSGDLSVYWYQQSLDQGLQFLIQYYNGEERAKGNILERFSAQQFPDLHSELNLSSLELGDSALYFCASSVGGSGSPYNEQFFGPGTRLTVL.

This clonotype was picked up a small number of times. The chain carries TRBV27 and TRBJ1-6; D is unclear. This CDR3 contains 14 residues. Between the trimmed V and J ends, which lost 5 bases and 4 bases, there was a span of 9 bases. Germline CDR1 reads MNHEY; CDR2 reads SMNVEV (reference sequence). CDR3 DNA sequence: TGTGCCAGCAGTGGCGGATTTTATAATTCACCCCTCCACTTT. This sequence encodes CASSGGFYNSPLHF.

V gene TRBV6-5 combines with J gene TRBJ2-5; 10 positions agree with TRBD1. Germline V gene lookup returns CDR1 MNHEY and CDR2 SVGAGI. With V trimmed by 6 bases and J by 2 bases, 9 bases remained unmatched. This CDR3 has 16 residues. CDR3 in DNA: TGTGCCAGCAGCAACCGACCGGGACAGGGGCAAGAGACCCAGTACTTC. Protein: CASSNRPGQGQETQYF.

This sequence joins TRBV11-2 and TRBJ2-4; D may be TRBD2 (5 bases). The DNA end favors TRBJ2-7, so the J call may be wrong. Germline loops: CDR1 SGHAT, CDR2 FQNNGV. This CDR3 is 14 amino acids long. The CDR3 DNA sequence: TGTGCCAGCAGCTTAATGCCCGGGATGTACGAGCAGTACTTC. Translated, it gives CASSLMPGMYEQYF.

The chain combines TRBV12-3 or TRBV12-4 with TRBJ1-2; 11 bases map to TRBD1. V was pared by 6 bases and J by 5 bases, with 17 bases of the junction left unmatched. The CDR3 is 18 amino acids. CDR3 nucleotide sequence: TGTGCCAGCAGGAGGGTGGGGGACAGGGGGGCTTCGGGTTATGGCTACACCTTC. Protein product: CASRRVGDRGASGYGYTF.

V is TRBV20-1 and J is TRBJ2-7; TRBD2 aligns across 14 bases. The CDR3 runs to 14 residues. The V and J ends lost 5 bases and 9 bases, in that order; junction bases with no gene match: 9. CDR1 is DFQATT and CDR2 is SNEGSKA in the germline V gene (reference sequence). DNA for the CDR3: TGCAGTGCTGGACCGTTAGGACTAGCGGGAGGGCAGTACTTC. Protein product: CSAGPLGLAGGQYF.

V is TRBV3-1 and J is TRBJ2-5, with D unresolved. The CDR3 consists of 15 residues. Trimming removed 0 bases from V and 1 base from J, with 9 bases in between. Germline CDR1 reads LGHDT; CDR2 reads YNNKEL (reference sequence). CDR3 sequence: CASSQDFSRQETQYF. In DNA, the CDR3 is TGTGCCAGCAGCCAAGATTTTAGCCGCCAAGAGACCCAGTACTTC.

This chain connects TRBV29-1 to TRBJ2-7; 10 positions match TRBD2. V shed 3 bases, J shed 7 bases, and the junction held 9 bases outside the gene matches. The germline gives CDR1 SQVTM, CDR2 ANQGSEA. The CDR3 contains 14 residues. CDR3 coding DNA: TGCAGCGTTGATCCTAGCGGGAGAGTTGTTGAGCAGTACTTC. It encodes CSVDPSGRVVEQYF.